The entry below describes one TCR beta chain. This record belongs to a study of blood T cell repertoires in COVID-19. Sequencing used immunoSEQ multiplex PCR; TCRdb keeps in-frame clones, though not all of them. The table records a few hundred thousand clones, over 75% of them present only once. CDR3 length equals 18 residues. The V and J ends lost 2 bases and 5 bases, in that order; junction bases with no gene match: 15. Germline V gene sequence: CDR1 MRHNA, CDR2 SNTAGT. The chain combines TRBV6-4 with TRBJ2-1; 7 nucleotides line up with TRBD2. The sample comprised PBMCs or T cells enriched from blood (not recorded which). The clonotype comes from a man aged 40-55 years in a cohort exposed to, infected with or recovered from COVID-19 (not recorded which). The CDR3 protein is CASSDGGKGGSYDNEQFF. CDR3 coding DNA: TGTGCCAGCAGTGACGGGGGTAAGGGCGGGAGTTACGACAATGAGCAGTTCTTC.